This T cell receptor beta chain was obtained from a study of blood T cell repertoires in COVID-19. The CDR3 runs to 16 residues. As handled by the study authors: The authors estimated nucleated cell counts from reference gene primer amplification. Method: immunoSEQ multiplex PCR; TCRdb's copy keeps in-frame clones and lacks some. V and J calls plus clone size are reproduced from that table; the DNA served to infer D and trimming. The sample yields 170,000 or so clones, more than 85% seen once. The genes are TRBV21-1 and TRBJ1-3; the table's D call, TRBD1, has no DNA check behind it. TRBV21-1 is flagged as a pseudogene. The sample taken for sequencing was peripheral blood. The source is a man aged 35 to 55 with active or convalescent COVID-19. CDR3 region: CASSYRTGRPGNTIYF. DNA for the CDR3: TGTGCCAGCAGTTATAGGACAGGCCGGCCTGGAAACACCATATATTTT.